The 25 T cell receptor beta chains given below trace back to one sample, sequenced in a study of T cell responses to AZD1222 COVID-19 vaccine. TCRdb keeps only in-frame clones here, not all; method: immunoSEQ multiplex PCR. The sample consists of more than 80,000 clones, less than 95% of them appearing once. This material consisted of peripheral blood, taken 28 days after the second AZD1222 dose. The receptors were sampled from an adult who received the AZD1222 COVID-19 vaccine.

The chain has TRBV5-1 and TRBJ1-6; 7 nucleotides line up with TRBD1. This CDR3 comprises 14 residues. CDR1 SGHRS and CDR2 YFSETQ come from the germline V gene. V lost 5 bases, J lost 10 bases, and 9 bases stayed unmatched. The CDR3 protein is CASSSGTEGSPLHF. In DNA form, the CDR3 reads TGCGCCAGCAGTTCCGGGACAGAGGGCTCACCCCTCCACTTT.

The gene calls are TRBV4-3 and TRBJ2-1; 11 bases line up with TRBD2. The CDR3 has 17 residues. V dropped 2 bases and J dropped 8; count of bases not matched to a gene: 11. In germline, CDR1 is LGHNA, CDR2 YSLEER. CDR3 residues: CASSQRSPLLAGDEQFF. CDR3 nucleotide sequence: TGCGCCAGCAGCCAAAGATCCCCCCTACTAGCGGGGGATGAGCAGTTCTTC.

This chain links TRBV7-2 with TRBJ2-7; perhaps TRBD1 as D (5 bases). Trimming stripped 4 bases from V and 2 bases from J, with 18 bases between. CDR3 size: 16 residues. Germline V lookup: CDR1 SGHTA, CDR2 FQGNSA. Here the CDR3 DNA reads TGTGCCAGCAGCTCCCTAGGGGCCGGACCTACCTACGAGCAGTACTTC. The encoded protein is CASSSLGAGPTYEQYF.

This rearrangement joins TRBV5-1 to TRBJ1-3; possible D gene TRBD1, 6 bases. The CDR3 has 16 residues. V was clipped by 4 bases and J by 2 bases, with 16 bases between them. Germline assignment: CDR1 SGHRS and CDR2 YFSETQ. The CDR3 reads CASSLVPDRTGNTIYF. CDR3 DNA: TGCGCCAGCAGCCTGGTCCCGGACAGAACTGGAAACACCATATATTTT.

This clone was detected once. V usage is TRBV9 and J usage is TRBJ1-2, with 9 nucleotides matching TRBD1. V was pared by 0 bases and J by 7 bases, with 4 bases of the junction left unmatched. This CDR3 is 14 amino acids long. CDR1 is SGDLS, CDR2 YYNGEE, per germline. CDR3: CASSVAEQGAGYTF. CDR3 nucleotides: TGTGCCAGCAGCGTAGCTGAACAGGGGGCTGGCTACACCTTC.

The chain combines TRBV18 with TRBJ2-5; D not certain. The assigned J gene may be wrong: the sequence end matches TRBJ2-7 better. This CDR3 is 15 amino acids long. Germline loops: CDR1 KGHSH, CDR2 LQKENI. CDR3 coding DNA: TGTGCCAGCTCACCACGAAGGGAACTCCCCTACGAGCAGTACTTC. As protein: CASSPRRELPYEQYF.

The chain couples TRBV5-1 to TRBJ1-5; possibly TRBD1 for D (5 bases). The germline gives CDR1 SGHRS, CDR2 YFSETQ. V lost 4 bases and J 6 bases, leaving 14 bases between the germline ends. The CDR3 sequence is 14 residues long. DNA of the CDR3: TGCGCCAGCAGCCCTACAGGAGGGAGTCAGCCCCAGCATTTT. It yields the protein CASSPTGGSQPQHF.

This chain links TRBV19 with TRBJ1-6; D gene ambiguous. Germline CDR1 is LNHDA and CDR2 is SQIVND (reference sequence). The length of the CDR3 is 15 residues. Deletions cut 3 bases from V and 3 bases from J, with 9 bases between. The chain's CDR3 is CASSIGRSYNSPLHF. The DNA for the CDR3 is TGTGCCAGTAGTATCGGCAGGAGCTATAATTCACCCCTCCACTTT.

The CDR3 region is CASSLALSTGGQPQHF. The DNA for the CDR3 is TGTGCCAGCAGCTTAGCGCTTAGTACAGGGGGACAGCCCCAGCATTTT. The chain is built from TRBV7-2 and TRBJ1-5, with TRBD1 matching 8 bases. The CDR3 extends over 16 amino acids. V was clipped by 0 bases and J by 7 bases; unmatched bases: 8. Germline lookup yields CDR1 SGHTA and CDR2 FQGNSA.

J is TRBJ1-1 and V is TRBV19, with D possibly being TRBD1 (5 bases). The germline V gene has CDR1 LNHDA and CDR2 SQIVND (reference sequence). The CDR3 is 15 residues long. V lost 6 bases and J lost 1, with 15 bases in between. CDR3 DNA: TGTGCCAGTAGACCGAGGGGAGGGGAGAACACTGAAGCTTTCTTT. Its protein is CASRPRGGENTEAFF.

This clone has at least ten counts. This chain joins TRBV10-2 and TRBJ2-7; D not resolved. Germline V gene sequence: CDR1 WSHSY, CDR2 SAAADI. This CDR3 has 12 amino acids. V was pared by 6 bases and J by 6 bases, with 12 bases between. CDR3 region: CASSLRSSEQYF. The DNA of the CDR3 is TGCGCCAGCAGCTTACGGAGTAGCGAGCAGTACTTC.

This clone is a singleton in its sample. The J gene is TRBJ1-2, the V gene TRBV2; possibly TRBD1 for D (5 bases). The CDR3 has 13 residues. The germline V and J ends were trimmed by 7 bases and 5 bases, with 14 bases remaining between them. Germline-derived CDR1 and CDR2 are SNHLY and FYNNEI. CDR3 DNA sequence: TGTGCCAGCAATCCCACTGGGGGGTATGGCTACACCTTC. As protein: CASNPTGGYGYTF.

The rearrangement links TRBV4-1 to TRBJ2-7; the D gene is possibly TRBD1 (5 bases). The CDR3 has 17 residues. V was clipped by 1 base and J by 4 bases, with 20 bases between them. Germline CDR1 MGHRA, CDR2 YSYEKL. CDR3 bases: TGCGCCAGCAGCCAAGTCGTGGTGGGGCTCAGACCGTACGAGCAGTACTTC. It encodes CASSQVVVGLRPYEQYF.

The chain carries TRBV3-1 (or the pseudogene TRBV3-2) and TRBJ2-1; 8 nucleotides align to TRBD2. The V and J ends lost 2 bases and 0 bases, in that order; junction bases with no gene match: 3. Germline loops: CDR1 LGHDT, CDR2 YNNKEL (reference sequence). The length of the CDR3 is 16 residues. CDR3 nucleotide sequence: TGTGCCAGCAGCCAAATGAGCGGGGGCTCCTACAATGAGCAGTTCTTC. As protein: CASSQMSGGSYNEQFF.

The chain links TRBV7-9 to TRBJ2-7; 8 bases match TRBD1. Germline CDR1 is SEHNR and CDR2 is FQNEAQ (reference sequence). V was pared by 3 bases and J by 2 bases, with 6 bases of the junction left unmatched. The CDR3 runs 15 residues. CDR3 protein: CASSFPGTGAYEQYF. In DNA, the CDR3 is TGTGCCAGCAGCTTCCCCGGGACAGGAGCCTACGAGCAGTACTTC.

V and J are TRBV29-1 and TRBJ1-4; no firm D call. The germline V and J ends were trimmed by 4 bases and 5 bases, with 8 bases remaining between them. This CDR3 region has 12 residues. The V gene's germline CDR1 is SQVTM and CDR2 ANQGSEA. The CDR3 sequence is CSVGWANEKLFF. CDR3 sequence (DNA): TGCAGCGTTGGGTGGGCAAATGAAAAACTGTTTTTT.

This CDR3 reads CASKRMSNQPQHF. The CDR3, as DNA: TGTGCCAGCAAGAGGATGAGTAATCAGCCCCAGCATTTT. The chain couples TRBV2 to TRBJ1-5; D is unresolved. The CDR3 totals 13 residues. CDR1 is SNHLY, CDR2 FYNNEI, per germline. The germline V and J ends were trimmed by 7 bases and 4 bases, with 11 bases remaining between them.

This clone was seen once. This rearrangement joins TRBV18 to TRBJ1-6, with 11 bases lining up with TRBD1. The CDR3 has 15 amino acids. V was clipped by 3 bases and J by 9 bases; unmatched bases: 4. The germline V gene has CDR1 KGHSH and CDR2 LQKENI. The DNA for the CDR3 is TGTGCCAGCTCACCGGCCGGACAGGGGGCTTCACCCCTCCACTTT. Residues: CASSPAGQGASPLHF.

The chain recombines TRBV7-2 with TRBJ2-1; a weak D match, TRBD1 (5 bases). This CDR3 spans 14 amino acids. Germline V gene sequence: CDR1 SGHTA, CDR2 FQGNSA. Deletions cut 3 bases from V and 0 bases from J, with 6 bases between. The CDR3 reads CASSFQGSYNEQFF. The DNA for the CDR3 is TGTGCCAGCAGCTTTCAGGGCTCCTACAATGAGCAGTTCTTC.

The chain has TRBV5-4 and TRBJ2-5; D is perhaps TRBD1 (5 bases). The CDR3 totals 14 residues. The V and J ends lost 1 base and 2 bases respectively, with 9 bases between them. Germline V gives CDR1 SGHNT, CDR2 YYREEE (reference sequence). The CDR3: CASSLQGVQETQYF. Written as DNA, the CDR3 is TGTGCCAGCAGCTTGCAGGGTGTTCAAGAGACCCAGTACTTC.

The J gene is TRBJ2-5, the V gene TRBV7-8; 11 nucleotides align to TRBD2. V was pared by 5 bases and J by 1 base, with 3 bases of the junction left unmatched. Per the germline V gene, CDR1 is SGHVS and CDR2 is FQNEAQ. This CDR3 comprises 15 residues. In nucleotides, the CDR3 is TGTGCCAGCAGCAGTAGCGGGGGGGTCCAAGAGACCCAGTACTTC. Protein: CASSSSGGVQETQYF. Using reference TRBV7-8 and TRBJ2-5 for the parts outside the CDR3, the full variable domain is GAGVSQSPRYKVAKRGQDVALRCDPISGHVSLFWYQQALGQGPEFLTYFQNEAQLDKSGLPSDRFFAERPEGSVSTLKIQRTQQEDSAVYLCASSSSGGVQETQYFGPGTRLLVL.

This clone has a handful of counts. This chain connects TRBV2 to TRBJ1-2, with D maybe TRBD1 (5 bases). This CDR3 is 15 amino acids long. The germline CDR1 and CDR2 sequences are SNHLY and FYNNEI. Trimming removed 1 base at V and 0 bases at J, with 9 bases between. The CDR3 DNA reads as TGTGCCAGCAGTGAAGTAGCCAGGGCTAACTATGGCTACACCTTC. The encoded protein is CASSEVARANYGYTF.

The CDR3, as DNA: TGTGCCTCCCCTGGGAAGGGATGGTCGACCGGGGAGCTGTTTTTT. As protein: CASPGKGWSTGELFF. This rearrangement joins TRBV30 to TRBJ2-2; no firm D call. The CDR3 is made up of 15 amino acids. V was clipped by 7 bases and J by 5 bases, with 20 bases between them. CDR1 and CDR2 (germline): GTSNPN, SVGIG (reference sequence).

The chain links TRBV3-1 (or the pseudogene TRBV3-2) to TRBJ1-5; perhaps TRBD1 as D (6 bases). Trimming shortened V by 1 base and J by 5 bases, and 9 bases separated the two germline ends. The germline V gene encodes CDR1 LGHDT and CDR2 YNNKEL (reference sequence). CDR3 length: 14 amino acids. As DNA, the CDR3 is TGTGCCAGCAGCCAAGGGACAGAATATCAGCCCCAGCATTTT. Amino acids: CASSQGTEYQPQHF.

This clone came up a few times. The chain links TRBV11-2 to TRBJ2-3; TRBD2 agrees at 7 bases. CDR3 size: 17 residues. The V and J ends lost 4 bases and 0 bases, in that order; junction bases with no gene match: 10. The germline gives CDR1 SGHAT, CDR2 FQNNGV. The CDR3 DNA sequence: TGTGCCAGCAGCTCTAACCCCGGGGGGACTAGCACAGATACGCAGTATTTT. Translation gives CASSSNPGGTSTDTQYF.